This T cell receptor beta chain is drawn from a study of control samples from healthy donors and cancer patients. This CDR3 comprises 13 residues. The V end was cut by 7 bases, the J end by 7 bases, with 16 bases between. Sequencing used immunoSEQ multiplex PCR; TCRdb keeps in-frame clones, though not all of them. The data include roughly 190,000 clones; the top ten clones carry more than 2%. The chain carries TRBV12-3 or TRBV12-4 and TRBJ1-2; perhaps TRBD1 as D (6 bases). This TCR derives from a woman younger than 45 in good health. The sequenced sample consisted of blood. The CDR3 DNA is TGTGCCAGCACTCTAGGGGGGGGCGGTGGCTACACCTTC. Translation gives CASTLGGGGGYTF.